This T cell receptor beta chain was identified in a study of PD-L1 blockade in urothelial cancer. On the study more broadly: Atezolizumab at 1,200 mg intravenously every 3 weeks was started by patients in 2014. Prior chemotherapy in patients spanned 0 to 3 regimens.

V was shortened by 6 bases and J by 5 bases, with 20 bases between the two germline ends. The germline V gene has CDR1 KGHSH and CDR2 LQKENI. The CDR3 totals 16 residues. The data were produced by immunoSEQ multiplex PCR, yet TCRdb's version contains in-frame clones alone and is incomplete. Of 100,000 or so clones listed, roughly nine tenths are singletons. This sequence joins TRBV18 and TRBJ2-1, with D maybe TRBD1 (6 bases). This sample comprised PBMCs, obtained around atezolizumab (anti-PD-L1) treatment. The source is a woman older than 75 with urothelial cancer. The CDR3 loop is CASSPQGRLLDNEQFF. As DNA, the CDR3 is TGTGCCAGCTCCCCTCAGGGGCGCCTCCTGGACAATGAGCAGTTCTTC.